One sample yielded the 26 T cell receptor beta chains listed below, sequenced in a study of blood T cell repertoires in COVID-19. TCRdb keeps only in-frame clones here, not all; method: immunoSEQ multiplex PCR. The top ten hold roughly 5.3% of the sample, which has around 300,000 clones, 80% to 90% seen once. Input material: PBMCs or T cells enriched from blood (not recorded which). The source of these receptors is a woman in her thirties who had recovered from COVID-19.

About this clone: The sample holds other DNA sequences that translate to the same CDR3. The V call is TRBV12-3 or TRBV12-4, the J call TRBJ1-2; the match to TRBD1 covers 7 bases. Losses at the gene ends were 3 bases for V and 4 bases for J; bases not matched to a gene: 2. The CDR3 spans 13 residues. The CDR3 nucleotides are TGTGCCAGCAGTTTTAGGACAGGCTATGGCTACACCTTC. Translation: CASSFRTGYGYTF.

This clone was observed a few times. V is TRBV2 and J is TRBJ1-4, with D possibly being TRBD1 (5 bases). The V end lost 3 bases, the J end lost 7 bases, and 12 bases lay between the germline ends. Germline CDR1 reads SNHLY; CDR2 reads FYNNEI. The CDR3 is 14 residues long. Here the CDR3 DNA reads TGTGCCAGCAGTGACAGGGCGGGAGGTGAAAAACTGTTTTTT. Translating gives CASSDRAGGEKLFF.

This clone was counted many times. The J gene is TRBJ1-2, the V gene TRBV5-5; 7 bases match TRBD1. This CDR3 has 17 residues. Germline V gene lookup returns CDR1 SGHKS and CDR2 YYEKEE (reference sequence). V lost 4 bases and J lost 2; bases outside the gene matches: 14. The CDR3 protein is CASSHARDSRMNYGYTF. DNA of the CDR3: TGTGCCAGCAGCCATGCCCGGGACAGCCGAATGAACTATGGCTACACCTTC.

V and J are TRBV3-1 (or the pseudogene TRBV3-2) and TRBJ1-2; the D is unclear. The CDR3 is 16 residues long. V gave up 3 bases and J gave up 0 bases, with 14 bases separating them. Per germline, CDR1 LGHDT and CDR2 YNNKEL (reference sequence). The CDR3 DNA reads TGTGCCAGCAGCCAGGAGGGCGAGCGAACTAACTATGGCTACACCTTC. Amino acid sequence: CASSQEGERTNYGYTF.

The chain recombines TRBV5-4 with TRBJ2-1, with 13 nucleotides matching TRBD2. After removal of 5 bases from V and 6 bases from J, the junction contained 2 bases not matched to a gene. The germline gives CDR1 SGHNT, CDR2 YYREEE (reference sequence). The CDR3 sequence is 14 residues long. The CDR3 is CASSRTSGGNEQFF. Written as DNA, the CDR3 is TGTGCCAGCAGTCGGACTAGCGGGGGCAATGAGCAGTTCTTC.

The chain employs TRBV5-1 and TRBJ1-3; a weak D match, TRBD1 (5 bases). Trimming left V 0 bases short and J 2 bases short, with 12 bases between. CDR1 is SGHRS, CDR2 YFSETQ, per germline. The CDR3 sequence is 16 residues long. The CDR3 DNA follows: TGCGCCAGCAGCTTGGGGCAGGGAAGGGCTGGAAACACCATATATTTT. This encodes CASSLGQGRAGNTIYF.

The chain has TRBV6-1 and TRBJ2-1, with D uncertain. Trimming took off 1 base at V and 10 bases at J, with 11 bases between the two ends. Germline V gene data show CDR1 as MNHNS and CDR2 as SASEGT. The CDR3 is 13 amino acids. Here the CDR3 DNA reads TGTGCCAGCAGTGAAGGACACCTTTCCGAGCAGTTCTTC. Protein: CASSEGHLSEQFF.

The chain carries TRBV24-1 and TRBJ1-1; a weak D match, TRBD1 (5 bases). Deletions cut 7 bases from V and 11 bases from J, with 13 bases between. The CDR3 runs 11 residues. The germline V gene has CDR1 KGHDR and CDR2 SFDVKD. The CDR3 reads CATRDPKGAFF. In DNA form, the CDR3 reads TGTGCCACCAGAGACCCCAAGGGGGCTTTCTTT.

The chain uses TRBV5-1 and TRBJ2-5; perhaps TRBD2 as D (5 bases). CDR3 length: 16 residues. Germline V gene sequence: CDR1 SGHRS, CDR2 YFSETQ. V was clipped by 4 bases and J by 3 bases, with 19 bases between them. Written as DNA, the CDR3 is TGCGCCAGCAGCCGCGGGTGGACGGTTGGGGAAGAGACCCAGTACTTC. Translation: CASSRGWTVGEETQYF.

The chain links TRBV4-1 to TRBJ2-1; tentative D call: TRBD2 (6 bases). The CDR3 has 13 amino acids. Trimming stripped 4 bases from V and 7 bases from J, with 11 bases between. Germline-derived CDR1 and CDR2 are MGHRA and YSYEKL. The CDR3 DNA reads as TGCGCCAGCAGCCTCCACGGAGGGAATGAGCAGTTCTTC. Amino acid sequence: CASSLHGGNEQFF.

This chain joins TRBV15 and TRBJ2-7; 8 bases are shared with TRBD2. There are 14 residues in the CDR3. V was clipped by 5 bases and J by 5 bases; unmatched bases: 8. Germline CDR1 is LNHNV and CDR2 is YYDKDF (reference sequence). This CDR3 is CATSAPGLGDEQYF. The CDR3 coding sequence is TGTGCCACCAGCGCACCGGGACTAGGGGACGAGCAGTACTTC. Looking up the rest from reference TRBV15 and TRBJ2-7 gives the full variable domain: DAMVIQNPRYQVTQFGKPVTLSCSQTLNHNVMYWYQQKSSQAPKLLFHYYDKDFNNEADTPDNFQSRRPNTSFCFLDIRSPGLGDTAMYLCATSAPGLGDEQYFGPGTRLTVT.

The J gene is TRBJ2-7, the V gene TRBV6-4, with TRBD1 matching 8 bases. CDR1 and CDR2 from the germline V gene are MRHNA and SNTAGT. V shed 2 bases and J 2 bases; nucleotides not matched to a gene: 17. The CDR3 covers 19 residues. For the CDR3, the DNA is TGTGCCAGCAGTGACCCCTTTCTCGGACGGACAGGGCATGCCTACGAGCAGTACTTC. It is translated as CASSDPFLGRTGHAYEQYF.

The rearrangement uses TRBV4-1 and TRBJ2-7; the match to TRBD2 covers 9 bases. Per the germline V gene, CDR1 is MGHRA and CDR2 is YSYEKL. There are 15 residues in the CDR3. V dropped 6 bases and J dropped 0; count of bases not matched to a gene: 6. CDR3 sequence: CASRVSGGTSYEQYF. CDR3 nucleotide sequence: TGCGCCAGCAGGGTCAGCGGGGGGACCTCCTACGAGCAGTACTTC.

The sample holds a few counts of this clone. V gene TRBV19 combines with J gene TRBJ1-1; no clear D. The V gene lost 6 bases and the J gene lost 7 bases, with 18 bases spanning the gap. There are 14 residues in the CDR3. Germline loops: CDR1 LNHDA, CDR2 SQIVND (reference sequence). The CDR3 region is CASRGYGSLGEAFF. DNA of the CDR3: TGTGCCAGTAGAGGGTATGGGAGCCTCGGTGAAGCTTTCTTT.

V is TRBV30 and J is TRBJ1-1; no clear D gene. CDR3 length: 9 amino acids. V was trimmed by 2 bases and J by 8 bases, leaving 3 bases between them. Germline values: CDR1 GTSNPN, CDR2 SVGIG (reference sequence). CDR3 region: CAWSPEAFF. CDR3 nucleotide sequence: TGTGCCTGGAGTCCAGAAGCTTTCTTT.

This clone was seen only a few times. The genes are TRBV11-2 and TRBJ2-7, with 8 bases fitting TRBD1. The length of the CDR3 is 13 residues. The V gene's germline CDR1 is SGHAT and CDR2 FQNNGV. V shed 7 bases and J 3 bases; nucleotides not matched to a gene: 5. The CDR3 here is CASNGDRHYEQYF. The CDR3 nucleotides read TGTGCCAGCAACGGGGACAGGCACTACGAGCAGTACTTC. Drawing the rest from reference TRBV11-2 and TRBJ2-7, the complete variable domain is EAGVAQSPRYKIIEKRQSVAFWCNPISGHATLYWYQQILGQGPKLLIQFQNNGVVDDSQLPKDRFSAERLKGVDSTLKIQPAKLEDSAVYLCASNGDRHYEQYFGPGTRLTVT.

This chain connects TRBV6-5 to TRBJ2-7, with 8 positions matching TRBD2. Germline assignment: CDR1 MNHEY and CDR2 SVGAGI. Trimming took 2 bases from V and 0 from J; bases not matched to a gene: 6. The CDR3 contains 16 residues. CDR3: CASSYNAAGGSYEQYF. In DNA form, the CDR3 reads TGTGCCAGCAGTTACAATGCCGCGGGGGGCTCCTACGAGCAGTACTTC.

The CDR3 DNA follows: TGTGCCAGCAGTTCCTCGGCAGGGGCTAATGAAAAACTGTTTTTT. Its translation: CASSSSAGANEKLFF. The chain has TRBV27 and TRBJ1-4, with D possibly matching TRBD1 (6 bases). The germline V gene has CDR1 MNHEY and CDR2 SMNVEV (reference sequence). V gave up 4 bases and J gave up 3 bases, with 12 bases separating them. The CDR3 totals 15 residues.

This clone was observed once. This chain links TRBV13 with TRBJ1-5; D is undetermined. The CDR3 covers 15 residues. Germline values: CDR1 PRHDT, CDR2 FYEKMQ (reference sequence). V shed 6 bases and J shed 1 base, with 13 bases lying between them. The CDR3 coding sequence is TGTGCCAGCAGTTTTCGAGGGAGAAGCAATCAGCCCCAGCATTTT. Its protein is CASSFRGRSNQPQHF.

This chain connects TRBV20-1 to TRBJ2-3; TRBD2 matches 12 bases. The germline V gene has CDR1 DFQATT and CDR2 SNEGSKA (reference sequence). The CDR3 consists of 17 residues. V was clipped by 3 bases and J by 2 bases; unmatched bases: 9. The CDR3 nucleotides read TGCAGTGCTAGTATGCTAGCGGGGGGGGAATACACAGATACGCAGTATTTT. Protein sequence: CSASMLAGGEYTDTQYF.

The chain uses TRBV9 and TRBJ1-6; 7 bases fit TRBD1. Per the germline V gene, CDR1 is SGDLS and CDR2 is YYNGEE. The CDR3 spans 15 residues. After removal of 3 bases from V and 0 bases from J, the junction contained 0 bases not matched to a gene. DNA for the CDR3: TGTGCCAGCAGCGCAGGGGGCTCCTATAATTCACCCCTCCACTTT. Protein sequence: CASSAGGSYNSPLHF. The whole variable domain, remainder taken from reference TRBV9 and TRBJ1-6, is DSGVTQTPKHLITATGQRVTLRCSPRSGDLSVYWYQQSLDQGLQFLIQYYNGEERAKGNILERFSAQQFPDLHSELNLSSLELGDSALYFCASSAGGSYNSPLHFGNGTRLTVT.

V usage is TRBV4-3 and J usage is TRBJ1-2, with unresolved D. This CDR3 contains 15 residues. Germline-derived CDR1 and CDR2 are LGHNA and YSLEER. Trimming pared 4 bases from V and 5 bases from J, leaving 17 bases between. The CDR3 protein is CASSPPGPGSYGYTF. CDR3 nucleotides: TGCGCCAGCAGCCCACCAGGTCCGGGAAGTTATGGCTACACCTTC.

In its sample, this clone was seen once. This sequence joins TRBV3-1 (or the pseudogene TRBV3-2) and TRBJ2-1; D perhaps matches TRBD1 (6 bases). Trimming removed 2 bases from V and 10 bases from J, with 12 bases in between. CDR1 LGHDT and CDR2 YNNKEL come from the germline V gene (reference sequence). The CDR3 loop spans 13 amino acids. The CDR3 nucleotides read TGTGCCAGCAGCCAAACTGACAGGAACGAGCAGTTCTTC. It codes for CASSQTDRNEQFF.

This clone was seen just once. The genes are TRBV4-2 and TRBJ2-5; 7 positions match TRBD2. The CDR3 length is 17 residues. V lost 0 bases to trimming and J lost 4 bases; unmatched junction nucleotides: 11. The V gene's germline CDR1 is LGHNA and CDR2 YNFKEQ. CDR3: CASSQEVLGGGVETQYF. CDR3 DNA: TGTGCCAGCAGCCAAGAGGTCCTGGGGGGGGGTGTAGAGACCCAGTACTTC.

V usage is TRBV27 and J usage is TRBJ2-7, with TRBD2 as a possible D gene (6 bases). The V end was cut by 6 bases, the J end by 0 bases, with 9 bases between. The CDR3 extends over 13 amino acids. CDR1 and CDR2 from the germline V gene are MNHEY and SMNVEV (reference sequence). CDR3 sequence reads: CASRGLSSYEQYF. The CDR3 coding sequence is TGTGCCAGCAGGGGACTCAGCTCCTACGAGCAGTACTTC.

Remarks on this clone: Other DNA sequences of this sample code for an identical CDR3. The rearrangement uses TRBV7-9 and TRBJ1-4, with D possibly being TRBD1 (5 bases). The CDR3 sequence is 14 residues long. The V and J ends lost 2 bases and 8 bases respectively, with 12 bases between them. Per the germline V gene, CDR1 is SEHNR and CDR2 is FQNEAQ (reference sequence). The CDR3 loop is CASSLRQGGEKLFF. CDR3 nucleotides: TGTGCCAGCAGCTTAAGGCAGGGTGGCGAAAAACTGTTTTTT.